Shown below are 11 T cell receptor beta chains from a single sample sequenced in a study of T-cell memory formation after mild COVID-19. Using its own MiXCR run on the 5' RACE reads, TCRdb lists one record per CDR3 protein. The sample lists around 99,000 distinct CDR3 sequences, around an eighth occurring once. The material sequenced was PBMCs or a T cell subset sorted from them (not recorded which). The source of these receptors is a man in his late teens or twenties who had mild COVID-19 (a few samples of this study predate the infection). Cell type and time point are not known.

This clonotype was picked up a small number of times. The CDR3 loop reads CASRSDGWNSPLHF. CDR3 DNA: TGCGCCAGCAGATCGGACGGTTGGAATTCACCCCTCCACTTT. The chain carries TRBV4-1 and TRBJ1-6; D not resolved. The CDR3 length is 14 residues. V was clipped by 6 bases and J by 7 bases, with 13 bases between them. The germline V gene encodes CDR1 MGHRA and CDR2 YSYEKL.

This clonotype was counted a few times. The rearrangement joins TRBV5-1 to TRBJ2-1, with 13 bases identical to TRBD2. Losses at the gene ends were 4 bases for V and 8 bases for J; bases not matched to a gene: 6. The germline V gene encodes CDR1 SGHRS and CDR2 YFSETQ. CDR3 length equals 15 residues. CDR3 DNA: TGCGCCAGCAGCCAAACTAGCGGGGGGGCCTATGAGCAGTTCTTC. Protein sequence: CASSQTSGGAYEQFF.

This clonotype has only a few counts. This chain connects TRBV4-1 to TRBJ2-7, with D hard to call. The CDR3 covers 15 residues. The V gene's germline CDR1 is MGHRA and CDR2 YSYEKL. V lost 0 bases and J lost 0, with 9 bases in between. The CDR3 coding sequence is TGCGCCAGCAGCCAAGACATCTCCCCCTCCTACGAGCAGTACGTC. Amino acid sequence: CASSQDISPSYEQYV.

CDR3 in amino acids: CASSLNLRARKLFF. CDR3 in DNA: TGCGCCAGCAGCTTAAATTTGAGGGCACGGAAACTGTTTTTT. This sequence joins TRBV5-1 and TRBJ1-4; no definite D call. The CDR3 totals 14 residues. Germline CDR1 reads SGHRS; CDR2 reads YFSETQ. Trimming took 2 bases from V and 11 from J, leaving 16 bases between them.

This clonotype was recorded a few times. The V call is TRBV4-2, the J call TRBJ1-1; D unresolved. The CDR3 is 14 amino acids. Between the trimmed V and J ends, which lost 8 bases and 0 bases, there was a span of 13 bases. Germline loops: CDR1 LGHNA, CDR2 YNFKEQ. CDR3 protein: CASCPEGMNTEAFF. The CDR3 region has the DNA TGTGCCAGCTGCCCGGAGGGCATGAACACTGAAGCTTTCTTT.

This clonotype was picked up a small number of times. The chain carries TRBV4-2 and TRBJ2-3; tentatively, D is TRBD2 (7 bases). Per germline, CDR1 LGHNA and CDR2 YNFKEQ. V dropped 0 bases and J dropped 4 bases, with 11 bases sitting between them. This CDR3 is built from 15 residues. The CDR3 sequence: CASSQDGGPPDTQYF. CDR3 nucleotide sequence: TGTGCCAGCAGCCAAGACGGGGGGCCTCCAGATACGCAGTATTTT.

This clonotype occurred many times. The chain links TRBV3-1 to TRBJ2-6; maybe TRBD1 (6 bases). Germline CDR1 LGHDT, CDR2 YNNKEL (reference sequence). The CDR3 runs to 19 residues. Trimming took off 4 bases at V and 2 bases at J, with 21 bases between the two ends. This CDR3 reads CASSPLAWTDKTGANVLTF. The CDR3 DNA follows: TGTGCCAGCAGCCCTCTTGCTTGGACAGATAAAACTGGGGCCAACGTCCTGACTTTC. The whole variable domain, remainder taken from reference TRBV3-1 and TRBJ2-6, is DTAVSQTPKYLVTQMGNDKSIKCEQNLGHDTMYWYKQDSKKFLKIMFSYNNKELIINETVPNRFSPKSPDKAHLNLHINSLELGDSAVYFCASSPLAWTDKTGANVLTFGAGSRLTVL.

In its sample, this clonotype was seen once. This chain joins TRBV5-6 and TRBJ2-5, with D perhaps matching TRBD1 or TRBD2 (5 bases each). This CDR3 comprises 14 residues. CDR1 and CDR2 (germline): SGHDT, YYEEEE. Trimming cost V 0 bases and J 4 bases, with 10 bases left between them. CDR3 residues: CASSLGMGRETQYF. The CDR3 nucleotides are TGTGCCAGCAGCTTGGGGATGGGACGAGAGACCCAGTACTTC.

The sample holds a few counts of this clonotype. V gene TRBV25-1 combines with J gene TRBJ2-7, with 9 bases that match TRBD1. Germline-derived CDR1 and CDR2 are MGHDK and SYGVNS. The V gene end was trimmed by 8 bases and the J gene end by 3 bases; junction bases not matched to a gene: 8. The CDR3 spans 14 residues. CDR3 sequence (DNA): TGTGCCAGCCAAGGCATGACAGGGGGCTACGAGCAGTACTTC. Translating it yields CASQGMTGGYEQYF.

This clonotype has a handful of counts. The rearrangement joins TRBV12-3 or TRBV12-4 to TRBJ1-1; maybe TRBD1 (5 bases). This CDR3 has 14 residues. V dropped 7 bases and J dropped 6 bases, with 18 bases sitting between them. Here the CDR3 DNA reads TGTGCCAGCACCCATATGGGGGGTGTCGCTGAAGCTTTCTTT. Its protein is CASTHMGGVAEAFF.

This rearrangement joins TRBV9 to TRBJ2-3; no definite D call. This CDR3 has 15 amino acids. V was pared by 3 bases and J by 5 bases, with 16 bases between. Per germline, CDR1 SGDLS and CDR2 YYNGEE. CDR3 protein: CASSGPGGAVDTQYF. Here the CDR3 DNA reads TGTGCCAGCAGCGGGCCTGGTGGCGCGGTAGATACGCAGTATTTT. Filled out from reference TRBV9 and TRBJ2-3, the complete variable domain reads DSGVTQTPKHLITATGQRVTLRCSPRSGDLSVYWYQQSLDQGLQFLIQYYNGEERAKGNILERFSAQQFPDLHSELNLSSLELGDSALYFCASSGPGGAVDTQYFGPGTRLTVL.